A selection of T cell receptor beta chains follows, all from one sample in a study of blood T cells in healthy people across ages. Each CDR3 protein gets one entry after TCRdb re-called the 5' RACE reads with MiXCR. The sample has under 2,000,000 distinct CDR3 sequences, less than 50% seen once. Sequenced sample: blood. The source of these receptors is a middle-aged woman in good health. The CDR3 runs from the conserved cysteine through the conserved F or W. The D gene is left open where the match is weak. The size entry is marked missing in some rows and otherwise reads once, few, many or a size class.

d_call: TRBD1; clone_size: few; v_call: TRBV20-1; cdr3_length: 15; j_call: TRBJ1-2; cdr3_aa: CSARDLPDRDYGYTF; cdr3_nt: TGCAGTGCTAGAGACCTCCCGGACAGGGACTATGGCTACACCTTC
d_call: NA; clone_size: many; v_call: TRBV7-2; cdr3_length: 16; j_call: TRBJ2-4; cdr3_aa: CASSLAPGLAKNIQYF; cdr3_nt: TGTGCCAGCAGCTTAGCCCCGGGACTAGCCAAAAACATTCAGTACTTC
d_call: NA; clone_size: few; v_call: TRBV5-1; cdr3_length: 18; j_call: TRBJ2-2; cdr3_aa: CASSLDREGSWDTGELFF; cdr3_nt: TGCGCCAGCAGCTTGGACAGAGAGGGAAGTTGGGACACCGGGGAGCTGTTTTTT
d_call: NA; clone_size: NA; v_call: TRBV4-2; cdr3_length: 14; j_call: TRBJ1-2; cdr3_aa: CASSQETVDYGYTF; cdr3_nt: TGTGCCAGCAGCCAAGAGACTGTTGACTATGGCTACACCTTC
d_call: TRBD1; clone_size: NA; v_call: TRBV11-2; cdr3_length: 15; j_call: TRBJ2-7; cdr3_aa: CASSSTWDRKYEQYF; cdr3_nt: TGTGCCAGCAGTTCAACCTGGGACAGGAAATACGAGCAGTACTTC
d_call: NA; clone_size: NA; v_call: TRBV28; cdr3_length: 13; j_call: TRBJ2-5; cdr3_aa: CASSPRRPGAQYF; cdr3_nt: TGTGCCAGCAGTCCCCGGCGGCCCGGGGCCCAGTACTTC
d_call: NA; clone_size: NA; v_call: TRBV6-6; cdr3_length: 16; j_call: TRBJ2-7; cdr3_aa: CASSHAAGDVIYEQYF; cdr3_nt: TGTGCCAGCAGCCACGCGGCGGGTGACGTTATCTACGAGCAGTACTTC
d_call: NA; clone_size: NA; v_call: TRBV4-2; cdr3_length: 16; j_call: TRBJ1-6; cdr3_aa: CASSRPAGGSDSPLHF; cdr3_nt: TGTGCCAGCAGCCGACCGGCGGGGGGTAGTGATTCACCCCTCCACTTT
d_call: NA; clone_size: NA; v_call: TRBV27; cdr3_length: 16; j_call: TRBJ1-6; cdr3_aa: CASSFASPRDNSPLHF; cdr3_nt: TGTGCCAGCAGTTTCGCGTCCCCCCGCGATAATTCACCCCTCCACTTT
d_call: TRBD1; clone_size: NA; v_call: TRBV4-1; cdr3_length: 16; j_call: TRBJ1-2; cdr3_aa: CASSQLPGQVDFGYTF; cdr3_nt: TGCGCCAGCAGCCAACTCCCGGGACAGGTCGATTTTGGCTACACCTTC
d_call: TRBD1; clone_size: NA; v_call: TRBV7-9; cdr3_length: 14; j_call: TRBJ1-1; cdr3_aa: CASSQQDRVPEAFF; cdr3_nt: TGTGCCAGCAGCCAACAGGACAGGGTACCTGAAGCTTTCTTT
d_call: NA; clone_size: NA; v_call: TRBV10-2; cdr3_length: 16; j_call: TRBJ2-4; cdr3_aa: CASSEWSGGQGNIQYF; cdr3_nt: TGCGCCAGCAGTGAGTGGAGCGGGGGACAGGGAAACATTCAGTACTTC
d_call: TRBD1; clone_size: NA; v_call: TRBV18; cdr3_length: 13; j_call: TRBJ2-7; cdr3_aa: CASSTYRGDEQYF; cdr3_nt: TGTGCCAGCTCAACCTACAGGGGAGACGAGCAGTACTTC
d_call: TRBD2; clone_size: NA; v_call: TRBV4-1; cdr3_length: 16; j_call: TRBJ2-1; cdr3_aa: CASSVGPGTSNNEQFF; cdr3_nt: TGCGCCAGCAGCGTAGGGCCCGGGACTAGCAACAATGAGCAGTTCTTC
d_call: NA; clone_size: NA; v_call: TRBV10-3; cdr3_length: 13; j_call: TRBJ2-3; cdr3_aa: CAIKEGGRDTQYF; cdr3_nt: TGTGCCATCAAAGAGGGGGGGCGTGATACGCAGTATTTT
d_call: TRBD1; clone_size: NA; v_call: TRBV4-2; cdr3_length: 16; j_call: TRBJ1-2; cdr3_aa: CASSQGPGQEVYGYTF; cdr3_nt: TGTGCCAGCAGCCAAGGACCGGGACAGGAGGTCTATGGCTACACCTTC
d_call: NA; clone_size: NA; v_call: TRBV24-1; cdr3_length: 14; j_call: TRBJ2-1; cdr3_aa: CATSDAGPSNEQFF; cdr3_nt: TGTGCCACCAGTGATGCCGGACCGTCCAATGAGCAGTTCTTC
d_call: NA; clone_size: NA; v_call: TRBV6-2/TRBV6-3; cdr3_length: 16; j_call: TRBJ1-2; cdr3_aa: CASSYSAGAGSDGYTF; cdr3_nt: TGTGCCAGCAGTTACTCTGCGGGGGCGGGATCGGATGGCTACACCTTC
d_call: NA; clone_size: NA; v_call: TRBV15; cdr3_length: 14; j_call: TRBJ2-2; cdr3_aa: CATSRAAYTGELFF; cdr3_nt: TGTGCCACCAGCAGAGCGGCGTACACCGGGGAGCTGTTTTTT
d_call: TRBD2; clone_size: few; v_call: TRBV20-1; cdr3_length: 17; j_call: TRBJ2-1; cdr3_aa: CSAPVPGGRSSYNEQFF; cdr3_nt: TGCAGTGCCCCGGTACCGGGGGGGAGATCCTCCTACAATGAGCAGTTCTTC
d_call: NA; clone_size: few; v_call: TRBV29-1; cdr3_length: 13; j_call: TRBJ2-1; cdr3_aa: CSVEVGHGPGQFF; cdr3_nt: TGCAGCGTTGAAGTCGGCCATGGGCCGGGGCAGTTCTTC
d_call: NA; clone_size: NA; v_call: TRBV20-1; cdr3_length: 16; j_call: TRBJ2-1; cdr3_aa: CSARDPSRTDGNEQFF; cdr3_nt: TGCAGTGCTAGAGATCCCTCCAGGACTGACGGAAATGAGCAGTTCTTC
d_call: NA; clone_size: NA; v_call: TRBV5-6; cdr3_length: 11; j_call: TRBJ2-4; cdr3_aa: CASSGTGIQYF; cdr3_nt: TGTGCCAGCAGCGGGACTGGTATTCAGTACTTC
d_call: TRBD2; clone_size: NA; v_call: TRBV7-7; cdr3_length: 15; j_call: TRBJ2-5; cdr3_aa: CASSFGGRGLETQYF; cdr3_nt: TGTGCTAGCAGCTTCGGCGGGCGGGGGTTGGAGACCCAGTACTTC
d_call: NA; clone_size: NA; v_call: TRBV20-1; cdr3_length: 15; j_call: TRBJ2-1; cdr3_aa: CSARSQGEHYNEQFF; cdr3_nt: TGCAGTGCTAGGTCACAAGGGGAACACTACAATGAGCAGTTCTTC
d_call: NA; clone_size: many; v_call: TRBV12-3/TRBV12-4; cdr3_length: 12; j_call: TRBJ1-2; cdr3_aa: CASSRGSYGYTF; cdr3_nt: TGTGCCAGCAGTCGGGGAAGCTATGGCTACACCTTC
d_call: TRBD2; clone_size: few; v_call: TRBV4-1; cdr3_length: 15; j_call: TRBJ2-1; cdr3_aa: CASSQMGLAVNEQFF; cdr3_nt: TGCGCCAGCAGCCAAATGGGACTAGCGGTCAATGAGCAGTTCTTC
d_call: NA; clone_size: few; v_call: TRBV27; cdr3_length: 12; j_call: TRBJ2-7; cdr3_aa: CASGKMVYEQYF; cdr3_nt: TGTGCCAGCGGGAAGATGGTCTACGAGCAGTACTTC
d_call: NA; clone_size: NA; v_call: TRBV7-2; cdr3_length: 16; j_call: TRBJ2-7; cdr3_aa: CASSPYLRDTSYEQYF; cdr3_nt: TGTGCCAGCAGCCCGTACCTCCGGGACACCTCCTACGAGCAGTACTTC